This is a list of T cell receptor beta chains from one sample in a study of T cells in Graves' hyperthyroidism and ophthalmopathy. Each CDR3 protein is one row after TCRdb ran MiXCR on the multiplex PCR reads. In the table there are approximately 620,000 distinct CDR3 sequences, 15% to 20% of which are singletons. Sample: blood. These receptors all stem from a woman aged 40-49 years with Graves' ophthalmopathy. Each CDR3 is given with its conserved first and last residue.

>TRBJ2-1|TRBV11-3
CASSFRSGEQFF
>TRBJ2-7|TRBV19
CASSISGDSYEQYF
>TRBJ2-1|TRBV11-2
CASSSHRSSNEQFF
>TRBJ1-2|TRBV12-3/TRBV12-4
CASTPQGIRGYTF
>TRBJ1-1|TRBV30
CAWRVQGDTEAFF
>TRBJ2-2|TRBV6-1
CASRSGGPKSGELFF
>TRBJ1-5|TRBV7-9
CASSQTGGGYQPQHF
>TRBJ2-5|TRBV6-1
CASSRGEATQYF
>TRBJ2-3|TRBV14
CASSQDIRGDTQYF
>TRBJ2-3|TRBV5-1
CASSTGTSGRYTDTQYF
>TRBJ2-7|TRBV6-2/TRBV6-3
CASSNGQGRYEQYF
>TRBJ2-5|TRBV5-6
CASSVGGTGGTQYF
>TRBJ1-2|TRBV7-3
CASSLMPGSGYTF
>TRBJ1-3|TRBV6-1
CASSSTSSGNTIYF
>TRBJ2-5|TRBV6-1
CASSRARTQETQYF
>TRBJ2-7|TRBV4-1
CASSQSGGSSYEQYF
>TRBJ1-4|TRBV20-1
CSAGKGPMGEKLFF
>TRBJ1-1|TRBV4-1
CASSLRGANTEAFF
>TRBJ1-1|TRBV27
CASGTVMGTEAFF
>TRBJ1-2|TRBV28
CATAYPINYGYTF
>TRBJ2-3|TRBV20-1
CSATYSGTMDTQYF
>TRBJ2-2|TRBV4-1
CASSQDSGQGTSGELFF
>TRBJ2-3|TRBV6-1
CASSTLVSGRSDTQYF
>TRBJ2-3|TRBV9
CASSVELAGGLKTDTQYF
>TRBJ2-2|TRBV30
CAWSRQRTGELFF
>TRBJ1-5|TRBV6-2/TRBV6-3
CASSMGQGGSQPQHF
>TRBJ2-7|TRBV2
CASSLTGLNEQYF
>TRBJ2-2|TRBV19
CASSSILGLGTGELFF
>TRBJ1-6|TRBV6-1
CASSERDRGGPLHF
>TRBJ2-3|TRBV9
CASSARQGLGSDTQYF
>TRBJ2-6|TRBV30
CAWSYRRSGANVLTF
>TRBJ1-4|TRBV20-1
CSARVGSSGEKLFF
>TRBJ2-2|TRBV18
CASSPRSLGGAGELFF
>TRBJ1-1|TRBV5-1
CASSFYGGTRDTEAFF
>TRBJ1-5|TRBV19
CASSTPPQGYNQPQHF
>TRBJ2-3|TRBV7-9
CASSSSSGRLDTQYF
>TRBJ2-5|TRBV5-1
CASSSGTVLYQETQYF
>TRBJ2-2|TRBV20-1
CSARPGLAGVYTGELFF
>TRBJ1-1|TRBV6-1
CASSRTGERAEAFF